These 24 T cell receptor beta chains were sequenced from one sample in a study of a mutant IDH1 vaccine in newly diagnosed glioma. These TCRs' antigens remain unknown. Stated time point: week 11, during vaccination. Doses of 300 ug of mutant IDH1 20-mer peptide were given with topical imiquimod. This table comes from immunoSEQ multiplex PCR, and its TCRdb copy is limited to in-frame clones, with some not included. The table records about 24,000 clones, 79% of them present only once. This sample comprised PBMCs, obtained from a glioma patient whose treatment included an IDH1 peptide vaccine. The receptors shown here come from a man aged 40-55 years with glioma.

The V gene is TRBV29-1, the J gene TRBJ1-4; no clear D. The CDR3 is 11 amino acids. V was shortened by 4 bases and J by 8 bases, with 8 bases between the two germline ends. Germline assignment: CDR1 SQVTM and CDR2 ANQGSEA. The CDR3 loop is CSVGQDEKLFF. In nucleotides, the CDR3 is TGCAGCGTTGGGCAGGACGAAAAACTGTTTTTT.

This clone came up once. The chain combines TRBV2 with TRBJ2-1; 11 bases agree with TRBD2. Germline assignment: CDR1 SNHLY and CDR2 FYNNEI. J was trimmed by 4 bases and V by 6 bases; bases with no gene match: 5. The CDR3 totals 15 residues. The chain's CDR3 is CASRVAGGRYNEQFF. DNA of the CDR3: TGTGCCAGCAGGGTAGCGGGAGGGCGTTACAATGAGCAGTTCTTC.

CDR3 sequence (DNA): TGTGCCAGTCAGGGGGGACAGGGACCCTACGAGCAGTACTTC. Its protein product is CASQGGQGPYEQYF. The chain carries TRBV19 and TRBJ2-5, with 9 bases aligning to TRBD1. Judging by the DNA end, TRBJ2-7 fits better; the J call may be wrong. Germline-derived CDR1 and CDR2 are LNHDA and SQIVND (reference sequence). The CDR3 has 14 amino acids.

This chain uses TRBV19 with TRBJ1-2; 8 nucleotides agree with TRBD1. The CDR3 loop spans 15 amino acids. Germline trimming cut 10 bases from V and 4 bases from J; bases unmatched to any gene: 14. Germline V gene sequence: CDR1 LNHDA, CDR2 SQIVND (reference sequence). This CDR3 reads CATPGQALWGYGYTF. The CDR3 DNA sequence: TGTGCCACCCCGGGACAGGCGCTATGGGGCTATGGCTACACCTTC.

This rearrangement joins TRBV27 to TRBJ2-5, with D perhaps matching TRBD2 (5 bases). This CDR3 comprises 15 residues. The germline V and J ends were trimmed by 0 bases and 5 bases, with 13 bases remaining between them. Per the germline V gene, CDR1 is MNHEY and CDR2 is SMNVEV (reference sequence). CDR3 bases: TGTGCCAGCAGTTTATCGGCTAGCTTGGTCGAGACCCAGTACTTC. Its translation: CASSLSASLVETQYF.

The chain employs TRBV18 and TRBJ1-2; the D is unclear. The germline V gene has CDR1 KGHSH and CDR2 LQKENI. There are 14 residues in the CDR3. V was trimmed by 2 bases and J by 4 bases, leaving 11 bases between them. The CDR3 is CASSPMEGGYGYTF. Written as DNA, the CDR3 is TGTGCCAGCTCACCAATGGAGGGCGGCTATGGCTACACCTTC.

The chain joins TRBV14 to TRBJ1-4, with a tentative D call TRBD1 (5 bases). Trimming removed 4 bases from V and 8 bases from J, with 14 bases in between. The germline CDR1 and CDR2 sequences are SGHDN and FVKESK. This CDR3 contains 14 residues. Written as DNA, the CDR3 is TGTGCCAGCAGCCCTAGCCCTCGGGGGGAAAAACTGTTTTTT. Translation gives CASSPSPRGEKLFF.

The chain uses TRBV6-5 and TRBJ1-2; no reliable D call. The length of the CDR3 is 15 residues. The V gene's germline CDR1 is MNHEY and CDR2 SVGAGI. V lost 5 bases, J lost 4 bases, and 17 bases lay in between. CDR3 amino acids: CASSPYRDEGYGYTF. The CDR3 region has the DNA TGTGCCAGCAGTCCCTACCGTGATGAGGGCTATGGCTACACCTTC.

CDR3 loop: CASSLARDRERTSGMNTQYF. DNA of the CDR3: TGTGCCAGCAGCTTAGCGCGGGACAGGGAGCGGACTAGCGGGATGAATACGCAGTATTTT. This sequence joins TRBV7-7 and TRBJ2-3; 12 nucleotides agree with TRBD2. The length of the CDR3 is 20 residues. V gave up 0 bases and J gave up 7 bases; unmatched junction bases: 17. The V gene's germline CDR1 is SSHAT and CDR2 FNYEAQ (reference sequence).

The chain uses TRBV19 and TRBJ2-5, with D uncertain. The CDR3 runs 13 residues. V was trimmed by 5 bases and J by 1 base, leaving 8 bases between them. The germline CDR1 and CDR2 sequences are LNHDA and SQIVND (reference sequence). CDR3 residues: CASSQAAQETQYF. DNA for the CDR3: TGTGCCAGTAGTCAGGCAGCCCAAGAGACCCAGTACTTC.

V and J are TRBV19 and TRBJ2-3, with D possibly TRBD1 on 5 matching bases. Trimming left V 0 bases short and J 0 bases short, with 7 bases between. The CDR3 spans 15 residues. In germline, CDR1 is LNHDA, CDR2 SQIVND (reference sequence). CDR3 nucleotides: TGTGCCAGTAGTATAGAAGGACAAAGCACAGATACGCAGTATTTT. It codes for CASSIEGQSTDTQYF.

V usage is TRBV2 and J usage is TRBJ2-5; TRBD1 matches at 8 bases. Looked up from germline, CDR1 is SNHLY and CDR2 is FYNNEI. The CDR3 length is 14 residues. The V gene end was trimmed by 3 bases and the J gene end by 5 bases; junction bases not matched to a gene: 5. The CDR3 nucleotides are TGTGCCAGCAGTGACCTGGACAGGGAGGAGACCCAGTACTTC. Translating it yields CASSDLDREETQYF. Drawing the rest from reference TRBV2 and TRBJ2-5, the complete variable domain is EPEVTQTPSHQVTQMGQEVILRCVPISNHLYFYWYRQILGQKVEFLVSFYNNEISEKSEIFDDQFSVERPDGSNFTLKIRSTKLEDSAMYFCASSDLDREETQYFGPGTRLLVL.

V and J are TRBV4-2 and TRBJ1-2, with TRBD1 matching over 7 bases. Germline lookup yields CDR1 LGHNA and CDR2 YNFKEQ. CDR3 length equals 14 residues. V lost 6 bases, J lost 7 bases, and 11 bases stayed unmatched. The CDR3 region has the DNA TGTGCCAGCAGGGGCGTTGAGGGGGCGTCTGGCTACACCTTC. Translation gives CASRGVEGASGYTF.

The chain links TRBV5-1 to TRBJ2-3; D call uncertain. V lost 0 bases to trimming and J lost 0 bases, with 8 bases between them. CDR3 length: 15 residues. Germline assignment: CDR1 SGHRS and CDR2 YFSETQ. CDR3 region: CASSLAGLSTDTQYF. The CDR3 nucleotides read TGCGCCAGCAGCTTGGCCGGCCTCAGCACAGATACGCAGTATTTT. The full variable domain, rest sourced from reference TRBV5-1 and TRBJ2-3, is KAGVTQTPRYLIKTRGQQVTLSCSPISGHRSVSWYQQTPGQGLQFLFEYFSETQRNKGNFPGRFSGRQFSNSRSEMNVSTLELGDSALYLCASSLAGLSTDTQYFGPGTRLTVL.

This chain's CDR3 is CASGPPFPQHF. In DNA form, the CDR3 reads TGTGCTAGTGGTCCCCCGTTTCCCCAGCATTTT. The chain combines TRBV12-5 with TRBJ1-5; no reliable D call. The length of the CDR3 is 11 residues. Germline V lookup: CDR1 LGHNT, CDR2 FRNRAP. Trimming pared 5 bases from V and 10 bases from J, leaving 9 bases between.

This chain joins TRBV7-2 and TRBJ2-5; weak D call: TRBD2 (5 bases). Trimming took off 1 base at V and 4 bases at J, with 7 bases between the two ends. Germline CDR1 reads SGHTA; CDR2 reads FQGNSA. The length of the CDR3 is 13 residues. The DNA for the CDR3 is TGTGCCAGCAGCTTAGGAGGGCGAGAGACCCAGTACTTC. Amino acid sequence: CASSLGGRETQYF. Complete variable domain (other parts from reference TRBV7-2 and TRBJ2-5): GAGVSQSPSNKVTEKGKDVELRCDPISGHTALYWYRQSLGQGLEFLIYFQGNSAPDKSGLPSDRFSAERTGGSVSTLTIQRTQQEDSAVYLCASSLGGRETQYFGPGTRLLVL.

The gene calls are TRBV5-4 and TRBJ2-2, with 8 bases lining up with TRBD2. Germline V gives CDR1 SGHNT, CDR2 YYREEE (reference sequence). CDR3 size: 17 residues. V gave up 0 bases and J gave up 5 bases; unmatched junction bases: 9. As DNA, the CDR3 is TGTGCCAGCAGCTTGGGGGGGACTAGTGTTGGGACCGGGGAGCTGTTTTTT. Protein product: CASSLGGTSVGTGELFF. Looking up the rest from reference TRBV5-4 and TRBJ2-2 gives the full variable domain: ETGVTQSPTHLIKTRGQQVTLRCSSQSGHNTVSWYQQALGQGPQFIFQYYREEENGRGNFPPRFSGLQFPNYSSELNVNALELDDSALYLCASSLGGTSVGTGELFFGEGSRLTVL.

This clone was picked up one time. V is TRBV27 and J is TRBJ2-1; 8 nucleotides match TRBD1. Germline V gene data show CDR1 as MNHEY and CDR2 as SMNVEV (reference sequence). J lost 9 bases, V lost 5 bases, and 6 bases had no gene match. The CDR3 runs to 13 residues. CDR3 DNA sequence: TGTGCCAGCAGTATCGGACAGGGCGGTGAGCAGTTCTTC. Its translation: CASSIGQGGEQFF.

CDR3 sequence (DNA): TGTGCCAGCAGTTTAGAAGGGTGGGAGGGCCTGGGCGAGCAGTACTTC. Translation gives CASSLEGWEGLGEQYF. The chain employs TRBV27 and TRBJ2-5; the match to TRBD2 covers 7 bases. The J call is uncertain, as TRBJ2-7 better fits the DNA end. Germline CDR1 is MNHEY and CDR2 is SMNVEV (reference sequence). This CDR3 is built from 16 residues.

The chain has TRBV5-5 and TRBJ1-1; no firm D call. The V and J ends lost 4 bases and 3 bases respectively, with 7 bases between them. CDR1 is SGHKS and CDR2 is YYEKEE in the germline V gene (reference sequence). The CDR3 is made up of 12 amino acids. CDR3 DNA sequence: TGTGCCAGCAGCCTGACGGACACTGAAGCTTTCTTT. Protein product: CASSLTDTEAFF. Complete variable domain (other parts from reference TRBV5-5 and TRBJ1-1): DAGVTQSPTHLIKTRGQQVTLRCSPISGHKSVSWYQQVLGQGPQFIFQYYEKEERGRGNFPDRFSARQFPNYSSELNVNALLLGDSALYLCASSLTDTEAFFGQGTRLTVV.

This chain connects TRBV11-2 to TRBJ2-7; D possibly matches TRBD1 or TRBD2 (5 bases each). Germline V gives CDR1 SGHAT, CDR2 FQNNGV. The CDR3 is 14 residues long. The V gene lost 3 bases and the J gene lost 4 bases, with 13 bases spanning the gap. CDR3 protein: CASSFGTSRYEQYF. CDR3 sequence (DNA): TGTGCCAGCAGCTTTGGGACGTCCCGTTACGAGCAGTACTTC.

The V and J genes are TRBV2 and TRBJ2-7, with TRBD1 identical over 7 bases. CDR3 length equals 14 residues. The ends lost 7 bases at V and 2 bases at J; junction bases unmatched: 8. Looked up from germline, CDR1 is SNHLY and CDR2 is FYNNEI. Here the CDR3 DNA reads TGTGCCAGCATAGTGATGGGACAGACCTACGAGCAGTACTTC. Translation: CASIVMGQTYEQYF.

This clone was counted only a few times. The gene calls are TRBV19 and TRBJ2-3, with D hard to call. Looked up from germline, CDR1 is LNHDA and CDR2 is SQIVND (reference sequence). This CDR3 has 15 residues. Trimming removed 4 bases from V and 0 bases from J, with 11 bases in between. CDR3 DNA: TGTGCCAGTAGTACCGGCCCGACCAGCACAGATACGCAGTATTTT. It yields the protein CASSTGPTSTDTQYF.

CDR3 sequence (DNA): TGTGCCAGTAGTTTGGGGGGGGCCAACGTCCTGACTTTC. Residues: CASSLGGANVLTF. The V and J genes are TRBV19 and TRBJ2-6; D is undetermined. The germline V gene encodes CDR1 LNHDA and CDR2 SQIVND (reference sequence). The CDR3 totals 13 residues. V lost 5 bases and J lost 4, with 6 bases in between.